The T cell receptor (beta chain) described here comes from a study of CD8 T cells in Susac syndrome. Roughly 0.45 to 1 ug RNA was reverse transcribed with random hexamers. It was immunoSEQ multiplex PCR that amplified TCR beta CDR3 across 54 Vbeta and 13 Jbeta. TCRdb reprocessed the immunoSEQ multiplex PCR reads with MiXCR, giving one entry per CDR3 protein. The table shows about 130,000 distinct CDR3 sequences, with roughly 96% occurring only once. The J segment lost 0 bases and the V segment lost 4 bases, leaving 3 bases of the junction unmatched. Looked up from germline, CDR1 is SGHNT and CDR2 is YYREEE (reference sequence). The CDR3 contains 16 residues. CD8+ and CD4+ T cells taken from blood had their TCR beta sequenced. Controls were drawn from healthy donors and were matched for age and sex. Both CD4+ and CD8+ T cells were negatively isolated, and TEMRA cells underwent FACS enrichment.

The clonotype originates from a human donor in good health. Input material: CD4+ T cells from PBMCs. The gene calls are TRBV5-4 and TRBJ2-2; TRBD1 aligns across 10 bases. CDR3 region: CASSVGQGANTGELFF. Written as DNA, the CDR3 is TGTGCCAGCAGCGTTGGACAGGGGGCGAACACCGGGGAGCTGTTTTTT.